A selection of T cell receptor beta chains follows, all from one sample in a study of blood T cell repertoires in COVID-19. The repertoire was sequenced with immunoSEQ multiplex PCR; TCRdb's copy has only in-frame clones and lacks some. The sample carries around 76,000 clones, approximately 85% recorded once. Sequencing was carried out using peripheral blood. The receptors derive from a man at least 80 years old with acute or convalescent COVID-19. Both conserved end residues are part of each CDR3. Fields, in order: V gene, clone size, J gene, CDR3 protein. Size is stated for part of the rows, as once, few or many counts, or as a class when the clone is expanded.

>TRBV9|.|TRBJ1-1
CASSAQGGQGTEAFF
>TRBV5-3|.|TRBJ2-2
CARSLAWAGGNAGELFF
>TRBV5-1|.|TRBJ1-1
CASSFQGARDTEAFF
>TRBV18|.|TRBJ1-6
CASSPGGDSPLHF
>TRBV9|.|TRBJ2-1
CASSVRTSGGPVGEQFF
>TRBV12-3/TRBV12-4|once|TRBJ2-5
CASTGQLQETQYF
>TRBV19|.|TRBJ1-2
CASTYRGTSGYTF
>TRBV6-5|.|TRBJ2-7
CASGRTPDYEQYF
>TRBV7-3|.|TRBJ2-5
CASSSGLAGGSETQYF
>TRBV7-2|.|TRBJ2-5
CASSLGGQQETQYF
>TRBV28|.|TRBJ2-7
CASSLGGGVRNEQYF
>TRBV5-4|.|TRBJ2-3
CASSSGSTDTQYF
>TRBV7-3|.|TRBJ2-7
CASSPGLAGIYEQYF
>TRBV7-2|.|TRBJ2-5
CASSTQGTVQETQYF
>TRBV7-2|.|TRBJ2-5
CASSLVKTSGGASETQYF
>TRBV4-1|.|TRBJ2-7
CASSQEPGQLSYEQYF
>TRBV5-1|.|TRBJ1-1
CASSSLSDTEAFF
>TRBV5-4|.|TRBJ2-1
CASSSRLAGGPEENEQFF
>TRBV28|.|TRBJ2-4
CASSSGSRAKNIQYF
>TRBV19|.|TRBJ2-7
CASRGTGGAEQYF
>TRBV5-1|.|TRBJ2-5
CASSWGGASQETQYF
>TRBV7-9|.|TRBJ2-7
CASSLGASGTYEQYF
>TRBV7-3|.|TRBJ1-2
CASSFRQGDYGYTF
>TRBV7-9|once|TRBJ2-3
CASSSPGLAGSDTQYF
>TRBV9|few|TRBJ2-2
CASSVAFTSGSGELFF
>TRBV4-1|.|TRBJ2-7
CASSQQLLAGGAGEQYF
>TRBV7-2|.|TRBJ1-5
CASSLRGRGQPQHF
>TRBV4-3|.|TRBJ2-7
CASSQGVLADYEQYF
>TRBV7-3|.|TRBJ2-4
CASSSLTSDRIQYF
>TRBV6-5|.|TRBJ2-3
CASSYSGGMGDTQYF
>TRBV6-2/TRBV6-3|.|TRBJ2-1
CASSYFERDGGEQFF
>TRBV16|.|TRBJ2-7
CASSLIPGQGKQYF
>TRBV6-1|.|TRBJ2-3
CASSRGTFTDTQYF
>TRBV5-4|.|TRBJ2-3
CASSLDQRRTDTQYF
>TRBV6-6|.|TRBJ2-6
CASSSVVPSLYNGANVLTF
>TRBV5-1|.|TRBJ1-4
CASSWAFGQGDEKLFF
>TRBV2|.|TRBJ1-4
CASSEAGAANEKLFF
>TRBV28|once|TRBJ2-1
CASSLPQGALENEQFF
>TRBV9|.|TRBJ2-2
CASSVGGGTGNTGELFF
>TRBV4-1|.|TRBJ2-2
CASSLGTSGLGTGELFF
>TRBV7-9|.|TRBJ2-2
CASSLGDRATGELFF
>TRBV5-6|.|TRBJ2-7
CASSLGSRRSYEQYF
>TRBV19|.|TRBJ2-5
CASSIRGGQETQYF
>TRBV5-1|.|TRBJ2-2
CASSLEILAGNTGELFF
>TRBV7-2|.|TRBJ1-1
CASSPTGGNTEAFF
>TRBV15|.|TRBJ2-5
CATRFPGAETQYF
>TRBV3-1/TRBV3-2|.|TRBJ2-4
CASSQDRVGTFQYF
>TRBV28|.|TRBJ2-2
CASSLSGRDTGELFF
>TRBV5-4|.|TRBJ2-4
CASSRTSGRGGAKNIQYF